This TCR beta chain came from a study of cytomegalovirus exposure and HLA in healthy donors. PCR primers comprised 60 Vbeta and 13 Jbeta primers. The assay was immunoSEQ multiplex PCR, and TCRdb's table has in-frame clones only and misses some. The sample shows around 90,000 clones, about 85% of them seen only once. Findings and caveats of the study: Highly shared sequence variants in one cluster were likely a sequencing artifact. A reported reduction in N-insertions relative to the 666-donor mean was seen in an Asian-associated ancestry cluster in a later analysis. The study flagged approximately 180 TCR beta chains as cytomegalovirus-associated.

Per germline, CDR1 LNHDA and CDR2 SQIVND (reference sequence). Germline trimming cut 4 bases from V and 0 bases from J; bases unmatched to any gene: 6. The CDR3 consists of 15 residues. On this clone: Antigen specificity is unknown.

The sequenced sample consisted of PBMCs. This clonotype was sampled from a man aged 35-49 years in good health and CMV-seropositive. This chain uses TRBV19 with TRBJ2-7, with TRBD2 matching 7 bases. CDR3 protein: CASSNPGGSSYEQYF. The DNA for the CDR3 is TGTGCCAGTAGTAACCCGGGAGGTAGCTCCTACGAGCAGTACTTC.